This TCR beta chain was recorded in a study of CD8+ T cells in alopecia areata. On this clone: Its cognate antigen is unknown. In the same sample, other DNA sequences code for this CDR3.

Study-wide results and limits: Tofacitinib yielded significantly lower scalp clonality and fewer expanded CD8+ clones among the top 100.

The V gene lost 4 bases and the J gene lost 3 bases, with 4 bases spanning the gap. The CDR3 contains 11 residues. The germline V gene encodes CDR1 MGHDK and CDR2 SYGVNS. The treatment denotes: oral pan-JAK inhibitor, 5-10 mg twice daily. Peripheral blood samples and lesional scalp punch biopsies were obtained from alopecia areata patients. RNA was isolated and reverse transcribed to cDNA, the sequencing template. TCRdb's table, derived via immunoSEQ multiplex PCR, lists solely in-frame clones and lacks some. The table lists some 130,000 clones, approximately 53% of them singletons. Sequencing was performed on CD4+ T cells sorted from blood, taken at week 4, from a patient treated with tofacitinib. The origin of this receptor is a human donor with alopecia areata. The chain joins TRBV25-1 to TRBJ2-7, with D unclear. The CDR3 DNA is TGTGCCAGCAGTGCCAGCTACGAGCAGTACTTC. It encodes CASSASYEQYF.